This T cell receptor (beta chain) was captured in a study of shared clonotypes between healthy human individuals. Study-level results: Among non-shared clonotypes, generation probabilities were lower than among those shared by all four donors. Having only a few donors restricted how much genetic and exposure-history diversity was captured.

As originally analysed: As immunoSEQ supplied junction-only sequences (without quality scores), filtering differed. The data were produced by immunoSEQ multiplex PCR, yet TCRdb's version contains in-frame clones alone and is incomplete. V and J calls plus clone size are reproduced from that table; the DNA served to infer D and trimming. The sample has some 2,000,000 clones, approximately 95% seen once. Concerning this clone: Its antigen is still unknown.

Germline-derived CDR1 and CDR2 are SEHNR and FQNEAQ (reference sequence). With 5 bases clipped from V and 10 bases from J, the junction kept 7 bases outside the gene matches. The CDR3 loop spans 12 amino acids. Every contributor of samples was a Caucasian grown-up residing in Nashville, Tennessee. J is TRBJ2-5 and V is TRBV7-9, with TRBD2 matching over 7 bases. The sequencing sample was made of naive CD4+ T cells sorted from blood. The subset was: CD45RA+ positively selected. The clonotype was recovered from a man younger than 35 in good health. In nucleotides, the CDR3 is TGTGCCAGCAGCCCGACTAGCTCCAACCAGTACTTC. The encoded protein is CASSPTSSNQYF. The full variable domain, with the rest looked up from reference TRBV7-9 and TRBJ2-5, is DTGVSQNPRHKITKRGQNVTFRCDPISEHNRLYWYRQTLGQGPEFLTYFQNEAQLEKSRLLSDRFSAERPKGSFSTLEIQRTEQGDSAMYLCASSPTSSNQYFGPGTRLLVL.